Listed below are T cell receptor beta chains from one sample, sequenced in a study of a mutant IDH1 vaccine in newly diagnosed glioma. Some clones are missing from TCRdb's copy, which holds only in-frame ones; the method was immunoSEQ multiplex PCR. The sample holds tens of thousands of clones, about 80% seen once. Here the sequenced sample was PBMCs, taken from a glioma patient treated with radiotherapy, temozolomide or both. These receptors were obtained from a young man with glioma. The CDR3 runs from the conserved cysteine through the conserved F or W. A D gene is named only where the DNA matches it firmly. Size values are once, few and many counts, or a class for expanded clones, and some rows have none.

size	D	V	J	DNA	CDR3
NA	TRBD1	TRBV2	TRBJ1-2	TGTGCCAGCAGTGTCTTGGAGGGGGCGAACTATGGCTACACCTTC	CASSVLEGANYGYTF
NA	NA	TRBV6-5	TRBJ1-3	TGTGCCAGCAGTTACAGAGGTTATTCTGGAAACACCATATATTTT	CASSYRGYSGNTIYF
NA	NA	TRBV30	TRBJ1-1	TGTGCCTGGAGTGTTAAGGGGATGGGGGACACTGAAGCTTTCTTT	CAWSVKGMGDTEAFF
NA	TRBD1	TRBV7-2	TRBJ2-7	TGTGCCAGCAGCCTATCTTCGGGACAGGAGTACGAGCAGTACTTC	CASSLSSGQEYEQYF
NA	TRBD1	TRBV14	TRBJ2-2	TGTGCCAGCAGCCAAGGGTACAGGGGGGACACCGGGGAGCTGTTTTTT	CASSQGYRGDTGELFF
once	NA	TRBV27	TRBJ1-5	TGTGCCAGCAGTTGGGGGGGCGCGGTTCAGCCCCAGCATTTT	CASSWGGAVQPQHF
NA	NA	TRBV29-1	TRBJ2-1	TGCAGCGGGGGGTTCTATAGCAATGAGCAGTTCTTC	CSGGFYSNEQFF
NA	NA	TRBV9	TRBJ1-5	TGTGCCAGCAGCGTATCGGGGGAGAGCAATCAGCCCCAGCATTTT	CASSVSGESNQPQHF
NA	NA	TRBV5-1	TRBJ1-5	TGCGCCAGCAGCTTGTATCCAGGAAGGGCCGATCAGCCCCAGCATTTT	CASSLYPGRADQPQHF
NA	NA	TRBV10-3	TRBJ1-1	TGTGCCATCAGTGGCCTTCTGGGGGCCAACACTGAAGCTTTCTTT	CAISGLLGANTEAFF
NA	NA	TRBV30	TRBJ2-7	TGTGCCTGGAGTACGGTGGGGGGGGCCGAGCAGTACTTC	CAWSTVGGAEQYF
NA	TRBD1	TRBV27	TRBJ1-1	TGTGCCAGCAGATCAGGGGGCACGAACACTGAAGCTTTCTTT	CASRSGGTNTEAFF
NA	NA	TRBV7-2	TRBJ1-2	TGTGCCAGCAGCCTCGGACAGAATAACTATGGCTACACCTTC	CASSLGQNNYGYTF
NA	TRBD2	TRBV27	TRBJ2-1	TGTGCCAGCAGTTCCAGGACTAGCGACTACAATGAGCAGTTCTTC	CASSSRTSDYNEQFF
NA	NA	TRBV19	TRBJ2-7	TGTGCCAGTAGCAACCGGGACGGCTCCTACGAGCAGTACTTC	CASSNRDGSYEQYF
NA	NA	TRBV19	TRBJ1-1	TGTGCCAGTAGTATCAGCCGGGGTAGGTCCGCTGAAGCTTTCTTT	CASSISRGRSAEAFF
few	NA	TRBV6-5	TRBJ1-1	TGTGCCAGCAGTTACTCGGCAGGGACCGAAGCTTTCTTT	CASSYSAGTEAFF
NA	NA	TRBV27	TRBJ1-5	TGTGCCAGCGGGGCGAGGGAGGGGATCGAGCAGCCCCAGCATTTT	CASGAREGIEQPQHF